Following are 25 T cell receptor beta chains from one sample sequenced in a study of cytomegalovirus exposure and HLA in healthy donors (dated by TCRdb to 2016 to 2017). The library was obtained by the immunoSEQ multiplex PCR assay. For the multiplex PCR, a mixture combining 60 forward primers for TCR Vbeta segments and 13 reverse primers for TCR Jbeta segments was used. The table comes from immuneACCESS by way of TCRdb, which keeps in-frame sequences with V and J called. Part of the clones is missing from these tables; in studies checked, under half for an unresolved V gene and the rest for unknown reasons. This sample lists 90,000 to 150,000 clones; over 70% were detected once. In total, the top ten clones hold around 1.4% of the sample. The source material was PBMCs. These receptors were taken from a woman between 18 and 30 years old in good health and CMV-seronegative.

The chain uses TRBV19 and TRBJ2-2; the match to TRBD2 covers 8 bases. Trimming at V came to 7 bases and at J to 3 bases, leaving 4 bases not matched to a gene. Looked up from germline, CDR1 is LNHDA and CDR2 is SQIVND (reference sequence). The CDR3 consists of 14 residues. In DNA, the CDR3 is TGTGCCAGTACCCCGGGACTAGACACCGGGGAGCTGTTTTTT. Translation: CASTPGLDTGELFF.

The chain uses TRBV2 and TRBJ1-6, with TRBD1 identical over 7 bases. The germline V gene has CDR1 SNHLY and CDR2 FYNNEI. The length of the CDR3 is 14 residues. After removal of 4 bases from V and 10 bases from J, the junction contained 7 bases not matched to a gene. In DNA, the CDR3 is TGTGCCAGCAGTGTTGACAGGGTCGGGTCACCCCTCCACTTT. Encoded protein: CASSVDRVGSPLHF.

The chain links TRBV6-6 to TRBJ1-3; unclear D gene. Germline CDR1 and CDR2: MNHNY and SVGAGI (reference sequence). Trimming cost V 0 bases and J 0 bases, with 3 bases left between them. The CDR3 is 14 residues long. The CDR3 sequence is CASSYSSSGNTIYF. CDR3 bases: TGTGCCAGCAGTTACTCGAGCTCTGGAAACACCATATATTTT.

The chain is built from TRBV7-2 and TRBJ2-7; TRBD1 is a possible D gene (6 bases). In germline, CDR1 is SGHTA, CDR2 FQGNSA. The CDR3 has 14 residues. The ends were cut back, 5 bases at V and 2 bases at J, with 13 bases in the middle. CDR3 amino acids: CASSEDRATYEQYF. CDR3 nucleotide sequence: TGTGCCAGCAGCGAGGACAGAGCTACCTACGAGCAGTACTTC.

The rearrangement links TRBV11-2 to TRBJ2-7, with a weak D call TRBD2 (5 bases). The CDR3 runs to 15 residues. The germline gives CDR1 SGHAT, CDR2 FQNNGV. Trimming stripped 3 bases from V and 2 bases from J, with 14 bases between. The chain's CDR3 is CASSLNDYGAYEQYF. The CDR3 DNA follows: TGTGCCAGCAGCTTGAACGACTACGGAGCCTACGAGCAGTACTTC.

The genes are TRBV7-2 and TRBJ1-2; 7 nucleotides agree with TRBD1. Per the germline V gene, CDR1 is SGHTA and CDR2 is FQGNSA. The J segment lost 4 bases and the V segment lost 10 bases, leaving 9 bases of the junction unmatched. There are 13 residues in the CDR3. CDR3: CAIRTGSSYGYTF. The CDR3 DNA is TGTGCCATCCGGACAGGATCATCCTATGGCTACACCTTC.

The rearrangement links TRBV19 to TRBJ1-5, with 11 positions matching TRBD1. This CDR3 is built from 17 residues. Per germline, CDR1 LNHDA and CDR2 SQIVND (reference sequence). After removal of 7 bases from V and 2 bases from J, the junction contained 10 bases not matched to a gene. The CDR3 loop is CASTQWGTGGGNQPQHF. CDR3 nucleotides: TGTGCCAGTACCCAATGGGGGACAGGGGGGGGCAATCAGCCCCAGCATTTT.

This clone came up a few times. The CDR3 sequence: CASSDQAGHSGNTIYF. Here the CDR3 DNA reads TGTGCCAGCAGCGATCAGGCTGGCCACTCTGGAAACACCATATATTTT. The chain has TRBV2 and TRBJ1-3; D is uncertain. V was trimmed by 6 bases and J by 0 bases, leaving 15 bases between them. Germline assignment: CDR1 SNHLY and CDR2 FYNNEI. The CDR3 is 16 amino acids.

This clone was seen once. The CDR3 region is CASSLHTGAEAFF. CDR3 bases: TGTGCCAGCTCACTCCACACTGGGGCCGAAGCTTTCTTT. The V gene is TRBV18, the J gene TRBJ1-1; a possible D gene is TRBD1 (5 bases). The V gene's germline CDR1 is KGHSH and CDR2 LQKENI. With 4 bases removed from V and 8 bases from J, the gap between germline ends came to 14 bases. CDR3 length equals 13 residues.

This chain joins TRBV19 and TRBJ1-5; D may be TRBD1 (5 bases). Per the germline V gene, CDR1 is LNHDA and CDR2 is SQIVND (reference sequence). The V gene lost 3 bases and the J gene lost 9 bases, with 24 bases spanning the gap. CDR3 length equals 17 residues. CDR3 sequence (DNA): TGTGCCAGTAGTATTATTTTTGGGGCAGGCTCAGGTCGGCCCCAGCATTTT. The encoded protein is CASSIIFGAGSGRPQHF.

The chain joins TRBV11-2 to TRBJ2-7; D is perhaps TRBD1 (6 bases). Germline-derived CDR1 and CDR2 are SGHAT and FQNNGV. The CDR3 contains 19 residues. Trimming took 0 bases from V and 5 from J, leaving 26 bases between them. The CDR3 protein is CASSLDLGQSPSSLDEQYF. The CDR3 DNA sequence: TGTGCCAGCAGCTTAGATCTAGGACAGTCACCCTCCAGTTTGGACGAGCAGTACTTC.

The CDR3 DNA reads TGTGCCACCAGCTATTCGCCAGGGAACACTGAAGCTTTCTTT. Protein product: CATSYSPGNTEAFF. The chain uses TRBV15 and TRBJ1-1, with D unclear. The CDR3 runs to 14 residues. Germline CDR1 LNHNV, CDR2 YYDKDF (reference sequence). Deletions cut 5 bases from V and 1 base from J, with 11 bases between.

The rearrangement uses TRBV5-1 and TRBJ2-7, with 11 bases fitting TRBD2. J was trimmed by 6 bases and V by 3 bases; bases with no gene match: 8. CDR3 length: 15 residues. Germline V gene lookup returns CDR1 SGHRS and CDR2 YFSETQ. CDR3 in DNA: TGCGCCAGCAGCTCCGTTAGCGGGAGGGCTGGCGAGCAGTACTTC. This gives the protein CASSSVSGRAGEQYF.

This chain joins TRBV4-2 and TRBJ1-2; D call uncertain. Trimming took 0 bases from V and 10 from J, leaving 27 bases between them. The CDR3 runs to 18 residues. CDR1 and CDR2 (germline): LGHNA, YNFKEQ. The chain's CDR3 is CASSQDISRWGGHLIYTF. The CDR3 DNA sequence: TGTGCCAGCAGCCAAGATATCTCGCGTTGGGGAGGGCATTTAATCTACACCTTC.

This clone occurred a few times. As DNA, the CDR3 is TGTGCCAGCAGTTTATCTACAGGGGGAAGAAGCTACACCTTC. As protein: CASSLSTGGRSYTF. The genes are TRBV27 and TRBJ1-2, with 8 bases matching TRBD1. V shed 0 bases and J 9 bases; nucleotides not matched to a gene: 6. Germline loops: CDR1 MNHEY, CDR2 SMNVEV (reference sequence). This CDR3 has 14 residues.

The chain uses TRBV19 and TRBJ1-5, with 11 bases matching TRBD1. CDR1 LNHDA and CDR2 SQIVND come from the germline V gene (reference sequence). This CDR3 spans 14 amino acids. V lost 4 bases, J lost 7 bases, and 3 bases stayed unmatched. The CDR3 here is CASSTGQGAQPQHF. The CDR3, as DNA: TGTGCCAGTAGTACAGGACAGGGGGCCCAGCCCCAGCATTTT. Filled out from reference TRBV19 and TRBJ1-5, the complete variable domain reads DGGITQSPKYLFRKEGQNVTLSCEQNLNHDAMYWYRQDPGQGLRLIYYSQIVNDFQKGDIAEGYSVSREKKESFPLTVTSAQKNPTAFYLCASSTGQGAQPQHFGDGTRLSIL.

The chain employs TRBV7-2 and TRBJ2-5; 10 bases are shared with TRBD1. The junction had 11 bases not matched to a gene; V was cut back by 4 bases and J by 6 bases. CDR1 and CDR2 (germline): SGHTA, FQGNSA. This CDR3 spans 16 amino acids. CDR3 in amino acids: CASSSSGTGVGKTQYF. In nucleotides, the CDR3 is TGTGCCAGCAGCTCTTCCGGGACAGGGGTAGGAAAGACCCAGTACTTC.

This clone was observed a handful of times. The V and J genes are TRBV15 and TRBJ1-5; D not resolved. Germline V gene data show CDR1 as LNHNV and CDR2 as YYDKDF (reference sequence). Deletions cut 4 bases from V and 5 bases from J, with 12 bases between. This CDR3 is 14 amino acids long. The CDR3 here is CATSTRAGHQPQHF. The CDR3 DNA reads TGTGCCACCAGCACCCGAGCGGGCCATCAGCCCCAGCATTTT.

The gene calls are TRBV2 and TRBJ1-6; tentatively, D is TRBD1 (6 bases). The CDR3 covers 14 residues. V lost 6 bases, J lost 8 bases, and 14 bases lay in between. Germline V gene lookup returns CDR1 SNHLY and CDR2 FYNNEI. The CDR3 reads CASRGTRAYSPLHF. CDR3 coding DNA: TGTGCCAGCAGGGGGACAAGGGCGTATTCACCCCTCCACTTT.

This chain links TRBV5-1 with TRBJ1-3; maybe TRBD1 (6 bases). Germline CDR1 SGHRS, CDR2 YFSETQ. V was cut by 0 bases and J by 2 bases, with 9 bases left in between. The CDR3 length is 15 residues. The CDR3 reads CASSLEGGPGNTIYF. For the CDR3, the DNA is TGCGCCAGCAGCTTGGAGGGGGGGCCTGGAAACACCATATATTTT.

DNA of the CDR3: TGTGCCAGCAGCTTACCTTTCTACGAGCAGTACTTC. Translated, it gives CASSLPFYEQYF. The chain recombines TRBV5-6 with TRBJ2-5; D unresolved. The DNA end is more similar to TRBJ2-7, so the J call may be wrong. The CDR3 extends over 12 amino acids. Germline lookup yields CDR1 SGHDT and CDR2 YYEEEE.

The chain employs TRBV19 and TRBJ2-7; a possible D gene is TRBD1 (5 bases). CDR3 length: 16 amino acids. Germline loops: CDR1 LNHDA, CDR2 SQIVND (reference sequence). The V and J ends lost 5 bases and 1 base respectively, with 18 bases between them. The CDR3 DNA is TGTGCCAGTAGTGCCCTGGGGCCACTGAGGTCCTACGAGCAGTACTTC. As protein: CASSALGPLRSYEQYF.

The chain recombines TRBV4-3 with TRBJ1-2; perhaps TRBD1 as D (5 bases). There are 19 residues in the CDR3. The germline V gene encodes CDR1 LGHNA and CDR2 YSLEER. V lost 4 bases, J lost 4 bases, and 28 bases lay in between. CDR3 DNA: TGCGCCAGCAGCCTATGGAGGGGCTGGACGAAAAGGACTCCCTATGGCTACACCTTC. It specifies CASSLWRGWTKRTPYGYTF.

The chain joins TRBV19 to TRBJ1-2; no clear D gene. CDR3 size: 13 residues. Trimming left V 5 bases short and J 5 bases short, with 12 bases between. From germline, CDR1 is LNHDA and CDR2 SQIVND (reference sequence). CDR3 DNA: TGTGCCAGTAGTTGGGAAGGCGGGTATGGCTACACCTTC. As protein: CASSWEGGYGYTF.

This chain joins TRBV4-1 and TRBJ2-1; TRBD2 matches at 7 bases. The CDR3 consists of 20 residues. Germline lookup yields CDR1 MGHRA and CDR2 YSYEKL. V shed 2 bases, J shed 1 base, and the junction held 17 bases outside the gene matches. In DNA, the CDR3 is TGCGCCAGCAGCCAATCAACGGGAGGCCCGGGGTCCTTTTCCTACAATGAGCAGTTCTTC. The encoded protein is CASSQSTGGPGSFSYNEQFF.